The 6 T cell receptor beta chains listed next were all sequenced from one sample in a study of OX40 agonist ivuxolimab in advanced cancers. Some clones are missing from TCRdb's copy, which holds only in-frame ones; the method was immunoSEQ multiplex PCR. This table has tens of thousands of clones, about 83% appearing once. This specimen was CD4+ or CD8+ T cells sorted from blood, taken in a trial of the OX40 agonist ivuxolimab. The receptor set was obtained from an adult with an advanced solid tumor such as melanoma, head and neck, liver or kidney cancer.

The chain uses TRBV4-3 and TRBJ2-2, with TRBD2 matching 7 bases. This CDR3 contains 18 residues. J lost 1 base, V lost 4 bases, and 12 bases had no gene match. From germline, CDR1 is LGHNA and CDR2 YSLEER. CDR3 sequence: CASSPPSWGGRNTGELFF. CDR3 DNA: TGCGCCAGCAGCCCGCCTTCCTGGGGGGGAAGGAACACCGGGGAGCTGTTTTTT.

J is TRBJ2-3 and V is TRBV7-7; 9 bases map to TRBD2. V shed 4 bases and J 4 bases; nucleotides not matched to a gene: 15. The CDR3 spans 18 residues. Germline V gene sequence: CDR1 SSHAT, CDR2 FNYEAQ (reference sequence). In DNA, the CDR3 is TGTGCCAGCAGCTCCTGCCGAATTAGCGGGGGCTCTCCAGATACGCAGTATTTT. Protein product: CASSSCRISGGSPDTQYF. The whole variable domain, filled in from reference TRBV7-7 and TRBJ2-3, reads GAGVSQSPRYKVTKRGQDVTLRCDPISSHATLYWYQQALGQGPEFLTYFNYEAQPDKSGLPSDRFSAERPEGSISTLTIQRTEQRDSAMYRCASSSCRISGGSPDTQYFGPGTRLTVL.

The CDR3 is CASSVGGDSPLHF. The CDR3 DNA reads as TGTGCCAGCAGCGTAGGGGGGGATTCACCCCTCCACTTT. The rearrangement links TRBV9 to TRBJ1-6, with TRBD1 as a possible D gene (5 bases). CDR1 and CDR2 (germline): SGDLS, YYNGEE. V was pared by 0 bases and J by 8 bases, with 6 bases between. CDR3 length: 13 amino acids. Looking up the rest from reference TRBV9 and TRBJ1-6 gives the full variable domain: DSGVTQTPKHLITATGQRVTLRCSPRSGDLSVYWYQQSLDQGLQFLIQYYNGEERAKGNILERFSAQQFPDLHSELNLSSLELGDSALYFCASSVGGDSPLHFGNGTRLTVT.

As concerns this clone: The same CDR3 can be traced to other DNA sequences in this sample. The chain links TRBV18 to TRBJ1-2; TRBD1 aligns across 9 bases. The CDR3 is 16 amino acids. CDR1 is KGHSH, CDR2 LQKENI, per germline. Unmatched junction bases numbered 9, after V lost 2 bases and J lost 5 bases. The CDR3 protein is CASSPVAGQGLYGYTF. Written as DNA, the CDR3 is TGTGCCAGCTCACCAGTAGCCGGACAGGGGCTTTATGGCTACACCTTC.

The gene calls are TRBV19 and TRBJ1-3; no definite D call. Germline assignment: CDR1 LNHDA and CDR2 SQIVND (reference sequence). V lost 10 bases, J lost 0 bases, and 16 bases lay in between. The CDR3 is 15 residues long. The CDR3 loop is CATEFTGGSGNTIYF. The CDR3, as DNA: TGTGCCACCGAGTTCACGGGAGGCTCTGGAAACACCATATATTTT.

The genes are TRBV6-6 and TRBJ1-5; 7 positions agree with TRBD1. V lost 7 bases to trimming and J lost 3 bases; unmatched junction nucleotides: 9. The V gene's germline CDR1 is MNHNY and CDR2 SVGAGI (reference sequence). The CDR3 loop spans 15 amino acids. This CDR3 reads CASTPTGRNNQPQHF. The CDR3 DNA reads TGTGCCAGCACCCCGACAGGGAGGAACAATCAGCCCCAGCATTTT.